These 22 T cell receptor beta chains originate from one sample sequenced in a study of breast tumors, draining lymph nodes, adjacent tissues. TCRdb processed the multiplex PCR reads anew with MiXCR; each CDR3 protein has one entry. This table has 7,500 or so distinct CDR3 sequences, about 70% appearing once. The specimen sequenced was tumor-adjacent breast tissue. The origin of the receptors is a female donor with breast cancer. Some clones in this sample may be carry-over from other donors' samples.

This clonotype was detected only once. The chain has TRBV7-2 and TRBJ2-1; unclear D gene. Trimming took 1 base from V and 10 from J, leaving 5 bases between them. This CDR3 region has 11 residues. Germline CDR1 reads SGHTA; CDR2 reads FQGNSA. The CDR3: CASSLGWEQFF. CDR3 nucleotides: TGTGCCAGCAGCTTAGGGTGGGAGCAGTTCTTC.

J is TRBJ2-7 and V is TRBV4-1; 8 nucleotides align to TRBD2. The trim removed 1 base at V and 0 bases at J, leaving 8 bases unmatched. The CDR3 loop spans 17 amino acids. The V gene's germline CDR1 is MGHRA and CDR2 YSYEKL. This CDR3 is CASSQVSGSGNSYEQYF. CDR3 coding DNA: TGCGCCAGCAGCCAAGTGAGCGGGAGTGGGAACTCCTACGAGCAGTACTTC.

J is TRBJ2-1 and V is TRBV6-6, with D unclear. This CDR3 is 11 amino acids long. Germline V gives CDR1 MNHNY, CDR2 SVGAGI (reference sequence). Deletions cut 6 bases from V and 5 bases from J, with 5 bases between. CDR3 DNA: TGTGCCAGCAGACTCGACAATGAGCAGTTCTTC. Translation: CASRLDNEQFF.

This clonotype was seen just once. The chain recombines TRBV13 with TRBJ2-1; 12 nucleotides agree with TRBD2. CDR1 is PRHDT and CDR2 is FYEKMQ in the germline V gene (reference sequence). J was trimmed by 3 bases and V by 4 bases; bases with no gene match: 4. The CDR3 spans 16 residues. The chain's CDR3 is CASSWTSGNSYNEQFF. The CDR3 region has the DNA TGTGCCAGCAGCTGGACTAGCGGGAACAGCTACAATGAGCAGTTCTTC.

The chain recombines TRBV2 with TRBJ2-5; weak D call: TRBD1 (6 bases). This CDR3 spans 16 amino acids. CDR1 SNHLY and CDR2 FYNNEI come from the germline V gene. Trimming stripped 5 bases from V and 1 base from J, with 17 bases between. The CDR3: CASSRDNKKGQETQYF. The CDR3 DNA follows: TGTGCCAGCAGTCGGGACAACAAGAAAGGCCAAGAGACCCAGTACTTC.

This clonotype has ten or more counts. The chain joins TRBV14 to TRBJ2-3, with TRBD2 identical over 10 bases. Trimming took 5 bases from V and 1 from J; bases not matched to a gene: 15. Looked up from germline, CDR1 is SGHDN and CDR2 is FVKESK. The CDR3 has 19 residues. The chain's CDR3 is CASSDQRGGLVTGTDTQYF. The CDR3 DNA reads TGTGCCAGCAGCGATCAGCGGGGGGGCCTCGTCACTGGCACAGATACGCAGTATTTT.

This clonotype occurred many times. This chain uses TRBV6-4 with TRBJ2-4, with TRBD2 matching 10 bases. The CDR3 contains 18 residues. Germline V CDR1 and CDR2: MRHNA, SNTAGT. After removal of 8 bases from V and 4 bases from J, the junction contained 17 bases not matched to a gene. The CDR3 spells CASDSGGKPTAGKNIQYF. The CDR3 DNA is TGTGCCAGCGATAGCGGGGGGAAACCTACAGCAGGAAAAAACATTCAGTACTTC.

V and J are TRBV20-1 and TRBJ2-5; D gene unclear. V lost 1 base, J lost 5 bases, and 11 bases lay in between. The CDR3 covers 13 residues. The germline gives CDR1 DFQATT, CDR2 SNEGSKA (reference sequence). Here the CDR3 reads CSARGNGQETQYF. Written as DNA, the CDR3 is TGCAGTGCTAGAGGAAACGGTCAGGAGACCCAGTACTTC.

The chain recombines TRBV20-1 with TRBJ2-1, with D maybe TRBD1 (6 bases). This CDR3 spans 13 amino acids. Germline V gene sequence: CDR1 DFQATT, CDR2 SNEGSKA (reference sequence). Trimming took 3 bases from V and 7 from J, leaving 13 bases between them. The CDR3 spells CSASMGALNEQFF. DNA for the CDR3: TGCAGTGCTAGTATGGGGGCCTTGAATGAGCAGTTCTTC.

Comments on this clonotype: A junction boundary mismatches the germline segment, possibly from a read error. The chain carries TRBV7-8 and TRBJ1-4; tentatively, D is TRBD1 (5 bases). The CDR3 runs 16 residues. CDR1 is SGHVS and CDR2 is FQNEAQ in the germline V gene. The CDR3 nucleotides read TGTGCCAGCAGTTTAGAGGCTAAGGGGTTGAGTGAAGAACTGTTTTTT. It specifies CASSLEAKGLSEELFF.

The V call is TRBV4-1, the J call TRBJ1-3; TRBD1 is a possible D gene (5 bases). Germline V gives CDR1 MGHRA, CDR2 YSYEKL. The CDR3 spans 14 residues. The V end lost 6 bases, the J end lost 0 bases, and 9 bases lay between the germline ends. The DNA for the CDR3 is TGCGCCAGCAGTGGGGCAGCCTCTGGAAACACCATATATTTT. The encoded protein is CASSGAASGNTIYF.

The gene calls are TRBV12-3 or TRBV12-4 and TRBJ2-3; D remains ambiguous. This CDR3 is 13 amino acids long. Trimming shortened V by 3 bases and J by 10 bases, and 14 bases separated the two germline ends. The CDR3 loop reads CASSFRSPEAQYF. The CDR3 region has the DNA TGTGCCAGCAGTTTTAGGAGCCCAGAAGCGCAGTATTTT.

The J gene is TRBJ2-2, the V gene TRBV12-3 or TRBV12-4; D is perhaps TRBD2 (6 bases). Trimming took 4 bases from V and 8 from J, leaving 17 bases between them. The CDR3 totals 15 residues. Written as DNA, the CDR3 is TGTGCCAGCAGTTCCCCGGGACTTCAAGGGGGGGAGCTGTTTTTT. It codes for CASSSPGLQGGELFF.

The chain carries TRBV6-6 and TRBJ1-4, with D possibly being TRBD1 (5 bases). The CDR3 runs to 13 residues. CDR1 and CDR2 from the germline V gene are MNHNY and SVGAGI (reference sequence). With 2 bases removed from V and 14 bases from J, the gap between germline ends came to 15 bases. The DNA of the CDR3 is TGTGCCAGCAGTTACGAGGGGTCATCTGGGCTGTTTTTT. This codes for CASSYEGSSGLFF.

This clonotype was observed at least ten times. The chain employs TRBV4-1 and TRBJ2-2, with D perhaps TRBD2 (5 bases). Germline CDR1 MGHRA, CDR2 YSYEKL. V was shortened by 2 bases and J by 4 bases, with 11 bases between the two germline ends. The CDR3 is 15 residues long. This CDR3 is CASSQYSSSTGELFF. CDR3 bases: TGCGCCAGCAGCCAATACTCTAGCAGCACCGGGGAGCTGTTTTTT.

The V gene is TRBV28, the J gene TRBJ2-1; the D gene is possibly TRBD2 (5 bases). The germline CDR1 and CDR2 sequences are MDHEN and SYDVKM. The germline V and J ends were trimmed by 7 bases and 8 bases, with 12 bases remaining between them. This CDR3 has 12 residues. CDR3 sequence (DNA): TGTGCCAGCACGTTGGGGAGCGATGAGCAGTTCTTC. The encoded protein is CASTLGSDEQFF.

This clonotype has just one count. The chain links TRBV6-1 to TRBJ2-1, with D maybe TRBD2 (5 bases). CDR3 length equals 12 residues. V was trimmed by 4 bases and J by 8 bases, leaving 9 bases between them. Germline CDR1 and CDR2: MNHNS and SASEGT. CDR3 amino acids: CASSVTRDEQFF. The DNA for the CDR3 is TGTGCCAGCAGTGTCACTAGGGATGAGCAGTTCTTC.

J is TRBJ2-7 and V is TRBV27; 8 nucleotides match TRBD2. Germline CDR1 is MNHEY and CDR2 is SMNVEV (reference sequence). Trimming at V came to 5 bases and at J to 2 bases, leaving 5 bases not matched to a gene. The CDR3 is 14 residues long. CDR3 coding DNA: TGTGCCAGCAGTCCCGGACTAGCCGCCTACGAGCAGTACTTC. It specifies CASSPGLAAYEQYF.

This chain joins TRBV20-1 and TRBJ1-2; D uncertain. The germline CDR1 and CDR2 sequences are DFQATT and SNEGSKA (reference sequence). This CDR3 is built from 11 residues. V was pared by 4 bases and J by 4 bases, with 7 bases between. The CDR3 nucleotides are TGCAGTGCTAAAGAGGGCTATGGCTACACCTTC. Amino acids: CSAKEGYGYTF.

CDR3 sequence: CASSPTRDTIYF. Written as DNA, the CDR3 is TGTGCCAGCAGCCCAACGCGGGACACCATATATTTT. The chain employs TRBV7-9 and TRBJ1-3; D is ambiguous. Germline loops: CDR1 SEHNR, CDR2 FQNEAQ (reference sequence). The CDR3 is 12 amino acids. The V end lost 5 bases, the J end lost 8 bases, and 10 bases lay between the germline ends.

This clonotype has a single count. The V call is TRBV7-2, the J call TRBJ1-2; unclear D gene. V was clipped by 5 bases and J by 0 bases, with 10 bases between them. Germline CDR1 is SGHTA and CDR2 is FQGNSA. CDR3 length equals 14 residues. The CDR3: CASSRPGSNYGYTF. The CDR3 nucleotides read TGTGCCAGCAGCCGACCGGGTTCTAACTATGGCTACACCTTC.

This clonotype appeared once. This chain connects TRBV19 to TRBJ2-3; D gene uncertain. Germline assignment: CDR1 LNHDA and CDR2 SQIVND (reference sequence). V gave up 6 bases and J gave up 6 bases, with 10 bases separating them. The CDR3 contains 12 residues. The CDR3, as DNA: TGTGCCAGTAGCAGCCGTTGGGATACGCAGTATTTT. Amino acids: CASSSRWDTQYF.